This record looks at one TCR beta chain sequence and its context. The sample is drawn from a study of T cell responses to AZD1222 COVID-19 vaccine. The CDR3 runs 14 residues. Germline CDR1 is SGHRS and CDR2 is YFSETQ. J was trimmed by 5 bases and V by 4 bases; bases with no gene match: 4. Libraries were prepared by immunoSEQ multiplex PCR; TCRdb keeps only in-frame clonotypes and omits some of them. Of approximately 140,000 clones listed, roughly 90% were seen once; the top ten hold around 3%. The receptor comes from an adult in good health. This chain joins TRBV5-1 and TRBJ1-5; 9 bases map to TRBD1. The sequencing here drew on peripheral blood, taken on day 0 of AZD1222 vaccination. CDR3 sequence reads: CASSVGQGDQPQHF. The CDR3 DNA reads TGCGCCAGCAGCGTGGGACAGGGAGATCAGCCCCAGCATTTT.